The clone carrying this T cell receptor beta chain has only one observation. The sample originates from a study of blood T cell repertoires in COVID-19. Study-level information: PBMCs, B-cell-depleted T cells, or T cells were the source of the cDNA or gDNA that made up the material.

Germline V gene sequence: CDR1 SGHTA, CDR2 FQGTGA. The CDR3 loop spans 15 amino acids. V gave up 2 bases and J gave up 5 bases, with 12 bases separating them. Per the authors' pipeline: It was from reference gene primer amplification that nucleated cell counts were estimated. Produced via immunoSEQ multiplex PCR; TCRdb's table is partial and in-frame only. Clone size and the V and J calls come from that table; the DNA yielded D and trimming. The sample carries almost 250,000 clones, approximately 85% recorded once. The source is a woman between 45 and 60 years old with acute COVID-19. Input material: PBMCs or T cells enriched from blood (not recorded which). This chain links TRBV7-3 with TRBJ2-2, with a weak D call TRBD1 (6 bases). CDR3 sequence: CASSLGPGETGELFF. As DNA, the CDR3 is TGTGCCAGCAGCTTAGGGCCAGGGGAAACCGGGGAGCTGTTTTTT.